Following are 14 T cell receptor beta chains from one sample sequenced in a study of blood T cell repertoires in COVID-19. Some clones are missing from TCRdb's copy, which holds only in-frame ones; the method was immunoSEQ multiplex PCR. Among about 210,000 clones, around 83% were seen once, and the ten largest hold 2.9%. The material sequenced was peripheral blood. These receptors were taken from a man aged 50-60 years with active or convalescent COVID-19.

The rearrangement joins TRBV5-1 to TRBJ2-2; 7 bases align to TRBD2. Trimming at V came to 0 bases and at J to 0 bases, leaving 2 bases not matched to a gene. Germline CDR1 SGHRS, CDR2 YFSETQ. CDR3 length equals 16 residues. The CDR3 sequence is CASSLASGTNTGELFF. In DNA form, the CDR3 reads TGCGCCAGCAGCTTGGCCAGCGGGACGAACACCGGGGAGCTGTTTTTT.

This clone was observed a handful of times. The CDR3 loop reads CASSFFPTVNTEAFF. CDR3 bases: TGTGCCAGCAGTTTTTTCCCGACAGTGAACACTGAAGCTTTCTTT. The V gene is TRBV28, the J gene TRBJ1-1, with D possibly matching TRBD1 (5 bases). Per the germline V gene, CDR1 is MDHEN and CDR2 is SYDVKM. Between the trimmed V and J ends, which lost 3 bases and 0 bases, there was a span of 11 bases. The CDR3 sequence is 15 residues long.

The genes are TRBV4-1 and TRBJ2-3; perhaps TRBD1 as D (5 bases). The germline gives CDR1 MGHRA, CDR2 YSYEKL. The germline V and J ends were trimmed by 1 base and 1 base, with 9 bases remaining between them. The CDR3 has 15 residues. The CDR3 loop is CASSQGQTGTDTQYF. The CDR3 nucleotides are TGCGCCAGCAGCCAAGGACAGACCGGCACAGATACGCAGTATTTT.

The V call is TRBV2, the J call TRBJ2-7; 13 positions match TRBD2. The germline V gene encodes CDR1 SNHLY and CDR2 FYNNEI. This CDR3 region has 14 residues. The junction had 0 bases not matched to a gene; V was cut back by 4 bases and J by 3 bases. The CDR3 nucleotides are TGTGCCAGCAGTGGGACTAGCGGGAGCTACGAGCAGTACTTC. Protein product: CASSGTSGSYEQYF.

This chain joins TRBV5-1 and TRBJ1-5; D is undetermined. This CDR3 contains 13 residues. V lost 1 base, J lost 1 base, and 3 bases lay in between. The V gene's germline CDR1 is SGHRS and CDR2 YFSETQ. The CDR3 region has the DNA TGCGCCAGCAGCTTGTCAAGCAATCAGCCCCAGCATTTT. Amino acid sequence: CASSLSSNQPQHF.

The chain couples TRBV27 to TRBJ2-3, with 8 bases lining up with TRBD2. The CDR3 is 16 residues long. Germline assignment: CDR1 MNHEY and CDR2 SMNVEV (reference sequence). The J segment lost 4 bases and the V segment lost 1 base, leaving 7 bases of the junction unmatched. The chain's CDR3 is CASSLLRGGSADTQYF. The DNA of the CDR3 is TGTGCCAGCAGTTTATTACGCGGGGGGAGCGCAGATACGCAGTATTTT.

CDR3 nucleotide sequence: TGTGCCATCGGACAGGCCTCTGGGGCCAACGTCCTGACTTTC. Translation gives CAIGQASGANVLTF. V usage is TRBV10-3 and J usage is TRBJ2-6; 7 bases are shared with TRBD1. V trimming: 8 bases; J trimming: 0 bases; junction bases outside the gene matches: 1. The CDR3 extends over 14 amino acids. CDR1 is ENHRY, CDR2 SYGVKD, per germline.

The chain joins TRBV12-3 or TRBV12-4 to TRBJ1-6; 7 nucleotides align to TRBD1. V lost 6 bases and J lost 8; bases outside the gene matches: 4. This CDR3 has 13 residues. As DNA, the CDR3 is TGTGCCAGCAGGACTACAGGGGATTCACCCCTCCACTTT. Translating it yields CASRTTGDSPLHF.

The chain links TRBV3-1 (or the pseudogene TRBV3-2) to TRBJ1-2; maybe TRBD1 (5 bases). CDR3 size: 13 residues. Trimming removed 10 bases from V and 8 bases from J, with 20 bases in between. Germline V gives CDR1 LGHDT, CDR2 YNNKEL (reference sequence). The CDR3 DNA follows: TGTGCCACCCAGAGGCAGGGATCGGACGGCTACACCTTC. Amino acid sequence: CATQRQGSDGYTF.

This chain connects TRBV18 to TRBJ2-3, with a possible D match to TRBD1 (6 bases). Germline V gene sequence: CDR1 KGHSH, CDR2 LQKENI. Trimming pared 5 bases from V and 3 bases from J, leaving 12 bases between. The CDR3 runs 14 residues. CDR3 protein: CASSYTGSTDTQYF. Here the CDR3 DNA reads TGTGCCAGCTCATACACAGGGTCGACAGATACGCAGTATTTT.

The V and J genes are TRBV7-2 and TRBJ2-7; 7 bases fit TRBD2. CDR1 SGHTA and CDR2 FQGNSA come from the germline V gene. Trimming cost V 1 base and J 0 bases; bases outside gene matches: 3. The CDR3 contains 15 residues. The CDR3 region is CASSLGGGSSYEQYF. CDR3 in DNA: TGTGCCAGCAGCTTAGGCGGCGGGAGCTCCTACGAGCAGTACTTC.

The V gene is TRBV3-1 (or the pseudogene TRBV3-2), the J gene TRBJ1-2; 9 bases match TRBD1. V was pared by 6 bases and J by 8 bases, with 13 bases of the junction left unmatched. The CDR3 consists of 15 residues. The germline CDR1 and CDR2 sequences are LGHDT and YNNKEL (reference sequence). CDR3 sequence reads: CASRPVPGQGSGYTF. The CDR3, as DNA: TGTGCCAGCAGGCCAGTTCCGGGACAGGGCTCCGGCTACACCTTC.

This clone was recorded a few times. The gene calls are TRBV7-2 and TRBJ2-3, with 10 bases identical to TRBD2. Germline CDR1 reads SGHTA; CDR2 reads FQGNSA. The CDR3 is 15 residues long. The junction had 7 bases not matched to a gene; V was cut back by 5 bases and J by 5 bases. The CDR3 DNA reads TGTGCCAGCAGCCAAGCGGGGGGGCTAGTAGATACGCAGTATTTT. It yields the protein CASSQAGGLVDTQYF.

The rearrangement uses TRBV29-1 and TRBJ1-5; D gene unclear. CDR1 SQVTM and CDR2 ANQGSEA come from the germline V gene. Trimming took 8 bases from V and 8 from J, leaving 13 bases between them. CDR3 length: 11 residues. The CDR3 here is CSKSRLEPQHF. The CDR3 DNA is TGCAGCAAGAGCCGGTTGGAGCCCCAGCATTTT.